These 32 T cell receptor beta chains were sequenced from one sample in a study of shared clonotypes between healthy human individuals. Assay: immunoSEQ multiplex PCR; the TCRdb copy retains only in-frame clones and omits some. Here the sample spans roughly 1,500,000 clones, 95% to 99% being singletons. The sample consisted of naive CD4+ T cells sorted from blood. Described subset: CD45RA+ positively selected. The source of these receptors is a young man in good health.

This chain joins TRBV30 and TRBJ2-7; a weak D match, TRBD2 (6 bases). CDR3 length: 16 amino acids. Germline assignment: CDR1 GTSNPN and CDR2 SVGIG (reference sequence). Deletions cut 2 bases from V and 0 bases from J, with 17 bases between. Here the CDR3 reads CAWSLSSGLISYEQYF. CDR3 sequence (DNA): TGTGCCTGGAGTCTCAGCTCGGGACTGATCTCCTACGAGCAGTACTTC.

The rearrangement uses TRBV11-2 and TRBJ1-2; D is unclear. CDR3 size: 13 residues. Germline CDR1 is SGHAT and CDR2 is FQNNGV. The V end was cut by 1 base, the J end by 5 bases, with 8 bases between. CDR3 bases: TGTGCCAGCAGCTTAGGGACCCCTTATGGCTACACCTTC. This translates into CASSLGTPYGYTF.

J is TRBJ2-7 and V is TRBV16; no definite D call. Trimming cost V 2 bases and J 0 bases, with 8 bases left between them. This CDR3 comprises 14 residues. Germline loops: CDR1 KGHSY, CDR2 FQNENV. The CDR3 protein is CASSQRLSSYEQYF. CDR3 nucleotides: TGTGCCAGCAGCCAACGGTTGAGCTCCTACGAGCAGTACTTC.

CDR3 sequence (DNA): TGCAGCGTTACTAGCGGGAGTGACGAGCAGTACTTC. This encodes CSVTSGSDEQYF. This chain connects TRBV29-1 to TRBJ2-7; 11 bases fit TRBD2. The CDR3 sequence is 12 residues long. J gave up 5 bases and V 5 bases, and 2 bases lay outside the gene matches. Germline V CDR1 and CDR2: SQVTM, ANQGSEA.

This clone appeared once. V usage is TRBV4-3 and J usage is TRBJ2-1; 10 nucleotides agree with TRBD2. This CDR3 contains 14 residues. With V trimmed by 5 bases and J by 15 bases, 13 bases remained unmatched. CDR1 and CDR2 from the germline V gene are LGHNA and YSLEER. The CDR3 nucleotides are TGCGCCAGCAGCTTCGGAAGCGGGAGGGCCGGGTTGTTCTTC. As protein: CASSFGSGRAGLFF.

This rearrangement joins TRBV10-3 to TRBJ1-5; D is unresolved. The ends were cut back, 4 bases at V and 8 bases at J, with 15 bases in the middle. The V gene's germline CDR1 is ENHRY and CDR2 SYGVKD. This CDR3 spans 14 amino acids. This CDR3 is CAISGGLGWEPQHF. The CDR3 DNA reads TGTGCCATCAGTGGAGGATTGGGTTGGGAGCCCCAGCATTTT.

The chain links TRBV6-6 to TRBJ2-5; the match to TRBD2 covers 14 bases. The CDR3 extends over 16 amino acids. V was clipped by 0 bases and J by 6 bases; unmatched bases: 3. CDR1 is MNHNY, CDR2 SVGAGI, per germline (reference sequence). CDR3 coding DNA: TGTGCCAGCAGTTACTCTGGGACTAGCGGGAGTCAGACCCAGTACTTC. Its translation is CASSYSGTSGSQTQYF.

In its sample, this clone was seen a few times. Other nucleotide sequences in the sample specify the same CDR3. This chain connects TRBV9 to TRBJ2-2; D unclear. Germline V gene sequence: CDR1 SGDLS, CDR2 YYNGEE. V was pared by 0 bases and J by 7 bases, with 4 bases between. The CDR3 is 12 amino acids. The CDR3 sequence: CASSVEVGELFF. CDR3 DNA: TGTGCCAGCAGCGTAGAAGTCGGGGAGCTGTTTTTT.

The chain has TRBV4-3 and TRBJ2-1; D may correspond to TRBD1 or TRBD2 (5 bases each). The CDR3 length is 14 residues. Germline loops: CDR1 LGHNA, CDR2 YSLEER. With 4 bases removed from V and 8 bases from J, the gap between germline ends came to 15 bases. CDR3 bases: TGCGCCAGCAGCCGGGACCGAGAAGAAGATGAGCAGTTCTTC. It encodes CASSRDREEDEQFF.

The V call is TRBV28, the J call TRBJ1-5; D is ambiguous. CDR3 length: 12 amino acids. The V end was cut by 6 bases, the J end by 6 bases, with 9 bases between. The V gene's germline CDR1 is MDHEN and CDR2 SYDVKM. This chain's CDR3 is CASSVTFQPQHF. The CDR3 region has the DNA TGTGCCAGCAGCGTAACTTTTCAGCCCCAGCATTTT.

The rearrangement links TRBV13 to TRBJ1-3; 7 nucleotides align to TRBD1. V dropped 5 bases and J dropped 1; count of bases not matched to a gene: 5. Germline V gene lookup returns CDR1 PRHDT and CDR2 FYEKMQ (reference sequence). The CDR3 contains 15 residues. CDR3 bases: TGTGCCAGCAGCCCCAGGGGGACGTCTGGAAACACCATATATTTT. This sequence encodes CASSPRGTSGNTIYF.

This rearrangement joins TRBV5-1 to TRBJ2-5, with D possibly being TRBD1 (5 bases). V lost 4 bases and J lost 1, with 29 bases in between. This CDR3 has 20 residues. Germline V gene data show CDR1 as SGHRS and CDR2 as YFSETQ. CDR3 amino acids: CASSRLRTLGASVGQETQYF. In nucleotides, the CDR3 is TGCGCCAGCAGCCGACTCCGGACACTTGGAGCGTCGGTGGGCCAAGAGACCCAGTACTTC.

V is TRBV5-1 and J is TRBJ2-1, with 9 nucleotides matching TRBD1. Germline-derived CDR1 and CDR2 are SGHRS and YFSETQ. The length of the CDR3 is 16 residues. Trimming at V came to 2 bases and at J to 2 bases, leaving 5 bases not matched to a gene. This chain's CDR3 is CASSFGDRATYNEQFF. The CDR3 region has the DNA TGCGCCAGCAGCTTTGGGGACAGGGCGACCTACAATGAGCAGTTCTTC.

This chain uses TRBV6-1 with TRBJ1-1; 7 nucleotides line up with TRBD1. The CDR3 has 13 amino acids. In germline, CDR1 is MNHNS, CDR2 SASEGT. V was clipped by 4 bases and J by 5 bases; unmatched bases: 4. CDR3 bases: TGTGCCAGCAGTGCCGAACAGGGGACTGAAGCTTTCTTT. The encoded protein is CASSAEQGTEAFF.

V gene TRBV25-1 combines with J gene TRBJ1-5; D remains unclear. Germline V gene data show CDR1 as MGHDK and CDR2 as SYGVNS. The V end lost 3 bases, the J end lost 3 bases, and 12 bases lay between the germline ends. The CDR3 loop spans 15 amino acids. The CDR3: CASSDLSTPNQPQHF. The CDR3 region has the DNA TGTGCCAGCAGTGATCTCTCTACACCCAATCAGCCCCAGCATTTT.

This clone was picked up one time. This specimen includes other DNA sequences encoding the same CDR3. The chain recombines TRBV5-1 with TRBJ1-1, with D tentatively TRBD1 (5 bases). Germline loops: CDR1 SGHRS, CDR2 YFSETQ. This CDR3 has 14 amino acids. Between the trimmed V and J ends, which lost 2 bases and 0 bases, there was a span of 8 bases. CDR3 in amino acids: CASSLEGMNTEAFF. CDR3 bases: TGCGCCAGCAGCTTAGAGGGGATGAACACTGAAGCTTTCTTT.

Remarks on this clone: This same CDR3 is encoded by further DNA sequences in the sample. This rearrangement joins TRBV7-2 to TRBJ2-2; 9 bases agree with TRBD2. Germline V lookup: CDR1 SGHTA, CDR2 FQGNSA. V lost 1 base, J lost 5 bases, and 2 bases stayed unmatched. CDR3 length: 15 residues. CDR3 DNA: TGTGCCAGCAGCTTAGGTCTAGCGGGAACCGGGGAGCTGTTTTTT. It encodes CASSLGLAGTGELFF.

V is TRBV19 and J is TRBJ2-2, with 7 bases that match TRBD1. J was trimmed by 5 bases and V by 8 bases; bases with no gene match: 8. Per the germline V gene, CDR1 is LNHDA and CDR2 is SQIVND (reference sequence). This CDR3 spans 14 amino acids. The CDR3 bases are TGTGCCAGTTATAACAGGGGCGGGACCGGGGAGCTGTTTTTT. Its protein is CASYNRGGTGELFF.

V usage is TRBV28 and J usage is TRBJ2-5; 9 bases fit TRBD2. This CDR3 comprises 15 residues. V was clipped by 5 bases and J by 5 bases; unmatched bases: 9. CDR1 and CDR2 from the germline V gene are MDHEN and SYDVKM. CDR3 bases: TGTGCCAGCAGTAGGCGACAGCGGGAGGTGGAGACCCAGTACTTC. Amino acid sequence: CASSRRQREVETQYF.

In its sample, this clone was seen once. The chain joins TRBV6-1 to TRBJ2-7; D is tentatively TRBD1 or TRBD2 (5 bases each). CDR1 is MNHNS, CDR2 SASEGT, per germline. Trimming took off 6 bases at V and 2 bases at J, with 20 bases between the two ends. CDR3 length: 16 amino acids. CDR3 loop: CASSERFGTETYEQYF. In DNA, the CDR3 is TGTGCCAGCAGCGAAAGATTTGGGACGGAGACCTACGAGCAGTACTTC.

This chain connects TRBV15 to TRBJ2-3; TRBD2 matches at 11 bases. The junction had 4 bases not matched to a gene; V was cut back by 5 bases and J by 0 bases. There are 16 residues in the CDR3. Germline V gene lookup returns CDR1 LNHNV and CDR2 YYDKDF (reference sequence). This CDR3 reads CATSETSGASTDTQYF. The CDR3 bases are TGTGCCACCAGCGAGACTAGCGGGGCTAGCACAGATACGCAGTATTTT.

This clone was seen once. The CDR3 region has the DNA TGTGCCAGCAGTTTCAAAGGGACAGGGCCTACGAACACCATATATTTT. It codes for CASSFKGTGPTNTIYF. The V call is TRBV28, the J call TRBJ1-3; 9 bases map to TRBD1. This CDR3 has 16 residues. CDR1 is MDHEN and CDR2 is SYDVKM in the germline V gene. The V gene end was trimmed by 3 bases and the J gene end by 7 bases; junction bases not matched to a gene: 10.

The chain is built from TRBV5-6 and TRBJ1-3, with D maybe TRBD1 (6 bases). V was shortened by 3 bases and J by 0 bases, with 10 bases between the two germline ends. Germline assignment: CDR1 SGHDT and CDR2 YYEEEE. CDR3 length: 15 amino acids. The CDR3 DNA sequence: TGTGCCAGCAGCTGGGACACAAGCTCTGGAAACACCATATATTTT. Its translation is CASSWDTSSGNTIYF.

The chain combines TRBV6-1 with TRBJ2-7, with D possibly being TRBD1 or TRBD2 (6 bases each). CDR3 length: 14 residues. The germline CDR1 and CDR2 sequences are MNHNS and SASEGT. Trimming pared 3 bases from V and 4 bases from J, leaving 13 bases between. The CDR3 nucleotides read TGTGCCAGCAGTGACCGGGGGCGCGTGTACGAGCAGTACTTC. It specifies CASSDRGRVYEQYF.

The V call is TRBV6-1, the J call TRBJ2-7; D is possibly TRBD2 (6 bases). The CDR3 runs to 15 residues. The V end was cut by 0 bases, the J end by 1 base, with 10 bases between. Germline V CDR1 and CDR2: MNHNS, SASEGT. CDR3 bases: TGTGCCAGCAGTGAAGCGGGTAGCGGTTCCTACGAGCAGTACTTC. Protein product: CASSEAGSGSYEQYF.

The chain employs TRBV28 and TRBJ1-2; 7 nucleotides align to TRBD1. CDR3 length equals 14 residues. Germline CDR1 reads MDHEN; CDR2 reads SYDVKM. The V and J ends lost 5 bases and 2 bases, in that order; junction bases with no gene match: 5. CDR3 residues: CASSISQGNYGYTF. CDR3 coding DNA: TGTGCCAGCAGTATTTCACAGGGGAACTATGGCTACACCTTC.

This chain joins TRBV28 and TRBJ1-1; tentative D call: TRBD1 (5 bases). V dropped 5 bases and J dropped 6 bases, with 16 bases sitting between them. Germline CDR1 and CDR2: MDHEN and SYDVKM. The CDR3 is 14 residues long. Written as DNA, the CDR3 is TGTGCCAGCAGTGAGGGACGGGCTGGCGCTGAAGCTTTCTTT. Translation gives CASSEGRAGAEAFF.

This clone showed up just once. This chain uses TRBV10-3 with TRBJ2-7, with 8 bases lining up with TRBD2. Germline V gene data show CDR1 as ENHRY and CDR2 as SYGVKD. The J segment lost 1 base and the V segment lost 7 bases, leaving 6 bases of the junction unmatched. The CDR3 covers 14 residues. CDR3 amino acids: CAIKEREFSYEQYF. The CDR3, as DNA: TGTGCCATCAAAGAGCGGGAGTTTTCCTACGAGCAGTACTTC.

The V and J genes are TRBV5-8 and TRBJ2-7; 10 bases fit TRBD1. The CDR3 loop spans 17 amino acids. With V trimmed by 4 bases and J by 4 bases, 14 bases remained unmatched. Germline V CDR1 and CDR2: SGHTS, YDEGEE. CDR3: CASSRKTGTGERYEQYF. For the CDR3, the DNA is TGTGCCAGCAGCCGAAAAACCGGGACAGGGGAGCGGTACGAGCAGTACTTC.

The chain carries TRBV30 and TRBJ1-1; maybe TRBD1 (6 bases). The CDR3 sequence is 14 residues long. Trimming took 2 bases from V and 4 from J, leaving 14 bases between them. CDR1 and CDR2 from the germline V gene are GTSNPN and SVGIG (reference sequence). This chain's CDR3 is CAWSTGQTVTEAFF. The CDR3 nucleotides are TGTGCCTGGAGTACAGGACAGACTGTCACTGAAGCTTTCTTT. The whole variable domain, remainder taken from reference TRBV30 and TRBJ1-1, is SQTIHQWPATLVQPVGSPLSLECTVEGTSNPNLYWYRQAAGRGLQLLFYSVGIGQISSEVPQNLSASRPQDRQFILSSKKLLLSDSGFYLCAWSTGQTVTEAFFGQGTRLTVV.

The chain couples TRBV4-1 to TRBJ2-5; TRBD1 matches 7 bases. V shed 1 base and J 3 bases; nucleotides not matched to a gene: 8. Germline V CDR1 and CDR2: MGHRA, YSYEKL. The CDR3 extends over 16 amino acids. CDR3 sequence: CASSQVWPTGKETQYF. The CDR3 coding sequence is TGCGCCAGCAGCCAAGTTTGGCCGACAGGGAAAGAGACCCAGTACTTC.

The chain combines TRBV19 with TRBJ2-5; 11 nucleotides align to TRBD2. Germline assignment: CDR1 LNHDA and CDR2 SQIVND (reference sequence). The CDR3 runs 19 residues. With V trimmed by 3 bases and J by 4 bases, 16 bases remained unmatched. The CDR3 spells CASSIRSLAGGLGGETQYF. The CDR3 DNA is TGTGCCAGTAGTATTCGTAGCCTAGCGGGAGGCCTGGGGGGAGAGACCCAGTACTTC.